A single sample gave rise to the 16 T cell receptor beta chains below, sequenced in a study of T-cell reconstitution after alpha-beta-depleted transplantation in children. Unique molecular identifiers were used to barcode this TCRbeta library. Via MiXCR, TCRdb re-called the PCR reads, giving one row per CDR3 protein. The data hold around 680,000 distinct CDR3 sequences, with approximately 17% observed a single time. The starting material was PBMCs from the stem cell graft donor, obtained from the stem cell graft. The receptors come from a human donor who donated a stem cell graft to a child with acute myeloid leukemia.

This clonotype was observed at least ten times. This sequence joins TRBV20-1 and TRBJ2-7; D call uncertain. Germline V gives CDR1 DFQATT, CDR2 SNEGSKA (reference sequence). This CDR3 has 12 residues. Trimming left V 0 bases short and J 2 bases short, with 5 bases between. This chain's CDR3 is CSARDPPYEQYV. Here the CDR3 DNA reads TGCAGTGCTAGAGATCCCCCCTACGAGCAGTACGTC.

The genes are TRBV7-3 and TRBJ2-3; 9 nucleotides match TRBD1. Trimming at V came to 1 base and at J to 1 base, leaving 15 bases not matched to a gene. Looked up from germline, CDR1 is SGHTA and CDR2 is FQGTGA. There are 20 residues in the CDR3. CDR3 sequence (DNA): TGTGCCAGCAGCTTAATGGGAGGACAGGGGACGGCTGGGGGCACAGATACGCAGTATTTT. Translating it yields CASSLMGGQGTAGGTDTQYF. The variable domain in full, with the rest retrieved from reference TRBV7-3 and TRBJ2-3, is GAGVSQTPSNKVTEKGKYVELRCDPISGHTALYWYRQSLGQGPEFLIYFQGTGAADDSGLPNDRFFAVRPEGSVSTLKIQRTERGDSAVYLCASSLMGGQGTAGGTDTQYFGPGTRLTVL.

This clonotype was counted at least ten times. Here the CDR3 DNA reads TGTGCCATCAGCGATCCGGGACAAAAAACGGGCACTGAAGCTTTCTTT. Its translation: CAISDPGQKTGTEAFF. The chain is built from TRBV10-3 and TRBJ1-1; maybe TRBD1 (6 bases). Per the germline V gene, CDR1 is ENHRY and CDR2 is SYGVKD. This CDR3 region has 16 residues. Deletions cut 6 bases from V and 4 bases from J, with 21 bases between.

In this sample, this clonotype turned up a few times. V is TRBV5-1 and J is TRBJ2-1; 8 bases map to TRBD1. The CDR3 totals 22 residues. Germline CDR1 and CDR2: SGHRS and YFSETQ. V trimming: 3 bases; J trimming: 10 bases; junction bases outside the gene matches: 33. CDR3 DNA: TGCGCCAGCAGCTATGGTTCGTGGGTCCGGACAGGGTCGTCGGGAAGGAGGGACGAGCAGTTCTTC. Translated, it gives CASSYGSWVRTGSSGRRDEQFF.

This clonotype has more than one count but fewer than ten. The chain uses TRBV4-3 and TRBJ1-2; no firm D call. The ends were cut back, 1 base at V and 8 bases at J, with 17 bases in the middle. CDR1 and CDR2 from the germline V gene are LGHNA and YSLEER. The CDR3 length is 15 residues. The CDR3 reads CASSQALGPRRGYTF. The CDR3 bases are TGCGCCAGCAGCCAAGCTTTAGGCCCCAGGAGGGGCTACACCTTC.

This clonotype was seen many times. V usage is TRBV20-1 and J usage is TRBJ1-1; TRBD1 is a possible D gene (6 bases). Trimming removed 6 bases from V and 7 bases from J, with 18 bases in between. The V gene's germline CDR1 is DFQATT and CDR2 SNEGSKA (reference sequence). The CDR3 consists of 13 residues. The CDR3 DNA reads as TGCAGTGCCCGAAGGGGGGCCCCACTTGAAGCTTTCTTT. Translated, it gives CSARRGAPLEAFF.

In its sample, this clonotype was seen many times. The V call is TRBV12-3 or TRBV12-4, the J call TRBJ2-1; 7 bases are a match to TRBD2. This CDR3 spans 14 amino acids. The V gene end was trimmed by 6 bases and the J gene end by 7 bases; junction bases not matched to a gene: 9. The CDR3 coding sequence is TGTGCCAGCAGCTTAAGCGGGGCCGGGAATGAGCAGTTCTTC. It encodes CASSLSGAGNEQFF.

About this clonotype itself: A much larger clone sits a single nucleotide away, making a read error possible. The chain uses TRBV9 and TRBJ2-2; D could derive from TRBD1 or TRBD2 (5 bases each). This CDR3 region has 14 residues. Germline-derived CDR1 and CDR2 are SGDLS and YYNGEE. The CDR3: CASSPFQDTGELLF. The CDR3 region has the DNA TGTGCCAGCAGCCCCTTCCAGGACACCGGGGAGCTGCTTTTT.

The rearrangement uses TRBV24-1 and TRBJ2-1, with 11 bases identical to TRBD1. CDR1 is KGHDR, CDR2 SFDVKD, per germline. The CDR3 is 15 residues long. V shed 3 bases and J 6 bases; nucleotides not matched to a gene: 3. The CDR3 reads CATSDTDRGLNEQFF. In DNA form, the CDR3 reads TGTGCCACCAGTGATACGGACAGGGGGCTCAATGAGCAGTTCTTC.

V and J are TRBV20-1 and TRBJ2-5, with D tentatively TRBD1 (7 bases). CDR1 is DFQATT and CDR2 is SNEGSKA in the germline V gene (reference sequence). V lost 1 base to trimming and J lost 3 bases, with 21 bases between them. CDR3 length: 17 amino acids. The CDR3 sequence is CSARAFGGDSLKETQYF. The DNA for the CDR3 is TGCAGTGCTAGAGCCTTTGGCGGGGACAGTCTAAAAGAGACCCAGTACTTC.

The V call is TRBV7-3, the J call TRBJ2-1, with a weak D call TRBD2 (5 bases). V dropped 5 bases and J dropped 4 bases, with 18 bases sitting between them. The V gene's germline CDR1 is SGHTA and CDR2 FQGTGA. The CDR3 has 16 residues. The CDR3 bases are TGTGCCAGCAGCCCCCCAACTAGAATGGGTTACAATGAGCAGTTCTTC. Translation: CASSPPTRMGYNEQFF.

V usage is TRBV4-2 and J usage is TRBJ1-1, with D hard to call. The CDR3 is 15 residues long. Germline lookup yields CDR1 LGHNA and CDR2 YNFKEQ. V lost 0 bases and J lost 3, with 11 bases in between. The CDR3 sequence: CASSQDIGRDTEAFF. As DNA, the CDR3 is TGTGCCAGCAGCCAAGATATAGGGAGGGACACTGAAGCTTTCTTT.

This clonotype was counted only a few times. V and J are TRBV12-3 or TRBV12-4 and TRBJ2-5; TRBD1 agrees at 7 bases. V lost 4 bases and J lost 2; bases outside the gene matches: 4. The length of the CDR3 is 14 residues. CDR3 coding DNA: TGTGCCAGCAGTTCTGGGACAGAACAAGAGACCCAGTACTTC. It encodes CASSSGTEQETQYF.

This rearrangement joins TRBV4-3 to TRBJ1-1; D perhaps matches TRBD1 (5 bases). The CDR3 is made up of 15 amino acids. Trimming cost V 0 bases and J 5 bases, with 13 bases left between them. From germline, CDR1 is LGHNA and CDR2 YSLEER. The DNA of the CDR3 is TGCGCCAGCAGCCAAGATCCCACAGGACGGACTGAAGCTTTCTTT. The encoded protein is CASSQDPTGRTEAFF.

The sample holds many counts of this clonotype. The rearrangement uses TRBV6-2 or TRBV6-3 and TRBJ2-1; no reliable D call. V was pared by 0 bases and J by 2 bases, with 8 bases between. This CDR3 comprises 15 residues. The germline CDR1 and CDR2 sequences are MNHEY and SVGEGT. CDR3 residues: CASSYSNPAYNEQFF. The CDR3, as DNA: TGTGCCAGCAGTTACTCGAACCCAGCCTACAATGAGCAGTTCTTC.

This clonotype was recorded a few times. V gene TRBV7-2 combines with J gene TRBJ2-1; the D call may be TRBD1 or TRBD2 (5 bases each). Germline V gene sequence: CDR1 SGHTA, CDR2 FQGNSA. This CDR3 has 14 residues. With 2 bases removed from V and 7 bases from J, the gap between germline ends came to 12 bases. DNA of the CDR3: TGTGCCAGCAGCTTAAAGGGACCTTGGAATGAGCAGTTCTTC. Translation gives CASSLKGPWNEQFF.